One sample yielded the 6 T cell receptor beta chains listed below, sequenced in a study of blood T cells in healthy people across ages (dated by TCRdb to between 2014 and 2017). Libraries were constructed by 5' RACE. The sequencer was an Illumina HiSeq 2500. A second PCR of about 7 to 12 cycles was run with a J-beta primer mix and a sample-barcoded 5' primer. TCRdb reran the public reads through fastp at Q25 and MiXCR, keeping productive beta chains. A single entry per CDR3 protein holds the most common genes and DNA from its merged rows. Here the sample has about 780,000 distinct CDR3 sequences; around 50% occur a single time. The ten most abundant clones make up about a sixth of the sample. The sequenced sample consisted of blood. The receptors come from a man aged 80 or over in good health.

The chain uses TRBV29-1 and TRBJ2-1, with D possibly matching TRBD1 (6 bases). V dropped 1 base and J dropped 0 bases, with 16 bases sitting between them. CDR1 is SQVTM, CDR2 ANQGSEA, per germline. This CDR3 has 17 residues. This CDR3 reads CSVEGDLGGSSYNEQFF. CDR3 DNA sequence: TGCAGCGTTGAAGGGGACCTAGGGGGAAGCTCCTACAATGAGCAGTTCTTC.

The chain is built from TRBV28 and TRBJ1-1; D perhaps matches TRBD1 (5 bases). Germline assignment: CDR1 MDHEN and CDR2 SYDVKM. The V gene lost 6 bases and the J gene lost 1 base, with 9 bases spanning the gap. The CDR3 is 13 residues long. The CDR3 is CASRIQANTEAFF. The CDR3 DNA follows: TGTGCCAGCAGGATACAGGCGAACACTGAAGCTTTCTTT.

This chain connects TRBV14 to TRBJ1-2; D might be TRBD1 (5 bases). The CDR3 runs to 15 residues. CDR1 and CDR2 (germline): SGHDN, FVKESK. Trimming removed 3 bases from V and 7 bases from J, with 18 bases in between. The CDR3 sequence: CASSQITGTGSGYTF. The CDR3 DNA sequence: TGTGCCAGCAGCCAGATTACCGGGACCGGGAGTGGCTACACCTTC.

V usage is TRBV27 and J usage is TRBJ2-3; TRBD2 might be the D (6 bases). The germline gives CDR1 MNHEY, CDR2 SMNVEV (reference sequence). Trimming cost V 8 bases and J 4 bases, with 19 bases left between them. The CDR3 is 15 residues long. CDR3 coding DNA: TGTGCCAGCGCGCCGGGACTTGAGGTCGCAGATACGCAGTATTTT. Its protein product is CASAPGLEVADTQYF.

CDR3 amino acids: CASSRTGASNQPQHF. In DNA, the CDR3 is TGTGCCAGCAGCCGGACAGGGGCAAGCAATCAGCCCCAGCATTTT. The chain combines TRBV7-8 with TRBJ1-5, with TRBD1 matching 9 bases. Germline V lookup: CDR1 SGHVS, CDR2 FQNEAQ. Losses at the gene ends were 5 bases for V and 1 base for J; bases not matched to a gene: 3. The CDR3 extends over 15 amino acids.

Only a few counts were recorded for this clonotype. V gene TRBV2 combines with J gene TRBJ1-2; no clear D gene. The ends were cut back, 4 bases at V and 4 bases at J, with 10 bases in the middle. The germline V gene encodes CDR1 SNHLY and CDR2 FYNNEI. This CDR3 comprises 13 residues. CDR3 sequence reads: CASSVVSSYGYTF. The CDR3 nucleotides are TGTGCCAGCAGTGTGGTTAGTAGCTATGGCTACACCTTC.